These 19 T cell receptor beta chains share one sample of origin, sequenced in a study of blood T cell repertoires in COVID-19. Here immunoSEQ multiplex PCR was the method, and the copy in TCRdb shows in-frame clones only, minus some. The data hold around 200,000 clones, with 80% to 90% observed a single time. What was sequenced was PBMCs or T cells enriched from blood (not recorded which). The receptors come from a woman aged 40 to 50 with acute COVID-19.

CDR3 protein: CASSIVSRGSGGYTF. CDR3 bases: TGTGCCAGTAGTATAGTCTCACGAGGGTCCGGTGGCTACACCTTC. This chain uses TRBV19 with TRBJ1-2; D is ambiguous. Germline V lookup: CDR1 LNHDA, CDR2 SQIVND (reference sequence). This CDR3 is built from 15 residues. Between the trimmed V and J ends, which lost 1 base and 7 bases, there was a span of 16 bases.

Regarding this clone: This same CDR3 is encoded by further DNA sequences in the sample. This chain joins TRBV5-1 and TRBJ2-2; D is possibly TRBD1 (6 bases). The ends were cut back, 4 bases at V and 0 bases at J, with 16 bases in the middle. The CDR3 contains 17 residues. CDR1 SGHRS and CDR2 YFSETQ come from the germline V gene. The CDR3 nucleotides read TGCGCCAGCAGCCTTGGCCACAGGGACCCGAACACCGGGGAGCTGTTTTTT. Translation gives CASSLGHRDPNTGELFF.

V gene TRBV3-1 (or the pseudogene TRBV3-2) combines with J gene TRBJ1-2; D gene unclear. This CDR3 contains 14 residues. Trimming removed 1 base at V and 0 bases at J, with 6 bases between. Per germline, CDR1 LGHDT and CDR2 YNNKEL (reference sequence). CDR3 sequence: CASSQGRSNYGYTF. CDR3 nucleotide sequence: TGTGCCAGCAGCCAAGGGCGGTCTAACTATGGCTACACCTTC.

The V call is TRBV11-2, the J call TRBJ2-3; 9 bases are shared with TRBD2. Germline V CDR1 and CDR2: SGHAT, FQNNGV. The CDR3 covers 16 residues. J was trimmed by 2 bases and V by 1 base; bases with no gene match: 4. The CDR3 loop is CASSLGRLAVTDTQYF. CDR3 nucleotide sequence: TGTGCCAGCAGCTTAGGCCGACTAGCGGTCACAGATACGCAGTATTTT.

The chain links TRBV28 to TRBJ1-1; D not certain. This CDR3 has 11 amino acids. The germline V gene has CDR1 MDHEN and CDR2 SYDVKM. Trimming pared 7 bases from V and 8 bases from J, leaving 11 bases between. The CDR3 DNA sequence: TGTGCCAGCACGAACAGTCCCGAAGCTTTCTTT. Amino acids: CASTNSPEAFF. The full variable domain, with the rest looked up from reference TRBV28 and TRBJ1-1, is DVKVTQSSRYLVKRTGEKVFLECVQDMDHENMFWYRQDPGLGLRLIYFSYDVKMKEKGDIPEGYSVSREKKERFSLILESASTNQTSMYLCASTNSPEAFFGQGTRLTVV.

The CDR3 coding sequence is TGTGCCAGCAGCTTTGGGCTTGGGTCCTATAATTCACCCCTCCACTTT. Protein product: CASSFGLGSYNSPLHF. The chain is built from TRBV5-6 and TRBJ1-6; D remains ambiguous. Germline V lookup: CDR1 SGHDT, CDR2 YYEEEE. Trimming removed 2 bases from V and 1 base from J, with 10 bases in between. This CDR3 is 16 amino acids long.

This sequence joins TRBV2 and TRBJ2-3; weak D call: TRBD2 (5 bases). The CDR3 extends over 14 amino acids. In germline, CDR1 is SNHLY, CDR2 FYNNEI. Trimming removed 7 bases at V and 5 bases at J, with 16 bases between. The CDR3: CASTLLEPGDTQYF. CDR3 sequence (DNA): TGTGCCAGCACCCTACTAGAACCCGGAGATACGCAGTATTTT.

The chain uses TRBV18 and TRBJ2-3; 10 nucleotides line up with TRBD1. The CDR3 consists of 16 residues. Germline loops: CDR1 KGHSH, CDR2 LQKENI. Trimming cost V 6 bases and J 0 bases; bases outside gene matches: 6. CDR3: CASSPQTGGSTDTQYF. The DNA for the CDR3 is TGTGCCAGCTCGCCCCAGACAGGGGGCAGCACAGATACGCAGTATTTT.

V gene TRBV19 combines with J gene TRBJ1-2; TRBD1 aligns across 8 bases. Germline trimming cut 5 bases from V and 5 bases from J; bases unmatched to any gene: 7. The CDR3 loop spans 14 amino acids. Germline V gives CDR1 LNHDA, CDR2 SQIVND (reference sequence). The CDR3 spells CASSPSGGVYGYTF. The DNA for the CDR3 is TGTGCCAGTAGTCCGTCAGGGGGCGTTTATGGCTACACCTTC.

A remark on this clone: At one of its ends the junction is not consistent with the germline gene, which may arise from a read error. The V gene is TRBV7-7, the J gene TRBJ2-5; maybe TRBD1 (6 bases). The CDR3 has 15 residues. Per the germline V gene, CDR1 is SSHAT and CDR2 is FNYEAQ (reference sequence). The CDR3 here is CASSFRDNNQETQYF. The CDR3 DNA sequence: TGTGCTAGCAGCTTCCGGGACAACAACCAGGAGACCCAGTACTTC.

This chain links TRBV7-9 with TRBJ2-3; 11 positions match TRBD1. Losses at the gene ends were 5 bases for V and 5 bases for J; bases not matched to a gene: 3. The CDR3 length is 14 residues. Germline loops: CDR1 SEHNR, CDR2 FQNEAQ (reference sequence). The CDR3 nucleotides are TGTGCCAGCAGCCTGGACAGGGGGCAAGATACGCAGTATTTT. Protein product: CASSLDRGQDTQYF.

This chain links TRBV15 with TRBJ1-2, with 10 bases fitting TRBD1. V dropped 5 bases and J dropped 6; count of bases not matched to a gene: 21. Germline CDR1 and CDR2: LNHNV and YYDKDF (reference sequence). The length of the CDR3 is 19 residues. CDR3 region: CATSATPRRWDRGTDGYTF. DNA of the CDR3: TGTGCCACCAGCGCTACCCCAAGGAGGTGGGACAGGGGTACTGATGGCTACACCTTC.

The chain is built from TRBV2 and TRBJ2-7, with 8 bases aligning to TRBD2. The CDR3 sequence is 14 residues long. Germline-derived CDR1 and CDR2 are SNHLY and FYNNEI. V was pared by 8 bases and J by 3 bases, with 9 bases of the junction left unmatched. The CDR3 bases are TGTGCCAGCGGGAACGGACTAGCAAGCTACGAGCAGTACGTC. It is translated as CASGNGLASYEQYV.

The chain couples TRBV20-1 to TRBJ2-1; a possible D gene is TRBD1 (5 bases). In germline, CDR1 is DFQATT, CDR2 SNEGSKA (reference sequence). The CDR3 loop spans 11 amino acids. V was trimmed by 4 bases and J by 6 bases, leaving 7 bases between them. The CDR3 region is CSAIDSNEQFF. CDR3 coding DNA: TGCAGTGCTATAGACAGCAATGAGCAGTTCTTC.

The gene calls are TRBV9 and TRBJ2-1; maybe TRBD2 (6 bases). The ends were cut back, 0 bases at V and 0 bases at J, with 7 bases in the middle. CDR3 length: 15 amino acids. Germline assignment: CDR1 SGDLS and CDR2 YYNGEE. CDR3 bases: TGTGCCAGCAGCGTAGTCGGGAGCTCCTACAATGAGCAGTTCTTC. Translating gives CASSVVGSSYNEQFF.

V is TRBV6-1 and J is TRBJ1-1; tentative D call: TRBD1 (5 bases). CDR1 and CDR2 (germline): MNHNS, SASEGT. The CDR3 spans 14 residues. Trimming took 1 base from V and 7 from J, leaving 13 bases between them. CDR3 nucleotide sequence: TGTGCCAGCAGTGAAGGGACATTCCCCCTTGAAGCTTTCTTT. It codes for CASSEGTFPLEAFF.

The CDR3 region is CASSRSSSGGAYEQFF. Here the CDR3 DNA reads TGTGCCAGCTCACGCTCTTCTAGCGGGGGGGCCTATGAGCAGTTCTTC. This rearrangement joins TRBV18 to TRBJ2-1, with 12 bases matching TRBD2. Germline lookup yields CDR1 KGHSH and CDR2 LQKENI. The length of the CDR3 is 16 residues. The junction had 9 bases not matched to a gene; V was cut back by 4 bases and J by 8 bases.

This clone was recorded many times. The V call is TRBV7-9, the J call TRBJ1-2; D remains unclear. The V gene lost 2 bases and the J gene lost 7 bases, with 14 bases spanning the gap. The CDR3 covers 14 residues. Per the germline V gene, CDR1 is SEHNR and CDR2 is FQNEAQ (reference sequence). The CDR3 nucleotides are TGTGCCAGCAGCTTATCAACCGGGAGGAGTGGCTACACCTTC. It codes for CASSLSTGRSGYTF. Combining the CDR3 with reference TRBV7-9 and TRBJ1-2 gives the whole variable domain DTGVSQNPRHKITKRGQNVTFRCDPISEHNRLYWYRQTLGQGPEFLTYFQNEAQLEKSRLLSDRFSAERPKGSFSTLEIQRTEQGDSAMYLCASSLSTGRSGYTFGSGTRLTVV.

This chain uses TRBV4-3 with TRBJ2-3; D unclear. The CDR3 extends over 14 amino acids. V was shortened by 4 bases and J by 6 bases, with 14 bases between the two germline ends. Germline CDR1 and CDR2: LGHNA and YSLEER. CDR3 sequence reads: CASSLTGREDTQYF. The CDR3 nucleotides read TGCGCCAGCAGCCTAACTGGTCGAGAGGATACGCAGTATTTT.